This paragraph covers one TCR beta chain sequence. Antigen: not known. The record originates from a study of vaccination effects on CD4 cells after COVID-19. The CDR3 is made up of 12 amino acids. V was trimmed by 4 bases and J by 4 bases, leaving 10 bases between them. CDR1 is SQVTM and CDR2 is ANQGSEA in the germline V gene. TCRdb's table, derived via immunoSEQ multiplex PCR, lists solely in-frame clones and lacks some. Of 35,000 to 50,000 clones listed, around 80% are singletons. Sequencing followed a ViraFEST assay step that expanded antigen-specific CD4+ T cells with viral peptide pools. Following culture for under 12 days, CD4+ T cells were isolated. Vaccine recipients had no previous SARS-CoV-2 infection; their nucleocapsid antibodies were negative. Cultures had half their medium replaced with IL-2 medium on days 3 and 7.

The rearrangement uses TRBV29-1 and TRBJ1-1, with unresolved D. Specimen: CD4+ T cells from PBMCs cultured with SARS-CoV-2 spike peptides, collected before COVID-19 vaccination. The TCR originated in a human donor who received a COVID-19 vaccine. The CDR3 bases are TGCAGCGTTGCGGGCGAAGGCACTGAAGCTTTCTTT. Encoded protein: CSVAGEGTEAFF.